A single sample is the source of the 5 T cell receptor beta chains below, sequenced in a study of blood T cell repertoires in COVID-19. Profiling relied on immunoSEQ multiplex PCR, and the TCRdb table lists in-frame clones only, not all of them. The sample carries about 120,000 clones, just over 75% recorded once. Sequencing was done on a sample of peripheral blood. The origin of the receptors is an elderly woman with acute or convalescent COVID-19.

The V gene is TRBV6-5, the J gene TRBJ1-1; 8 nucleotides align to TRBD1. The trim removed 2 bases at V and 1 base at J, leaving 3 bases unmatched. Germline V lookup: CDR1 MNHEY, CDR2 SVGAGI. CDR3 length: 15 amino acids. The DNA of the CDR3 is TGTGCCAGCAGTTACGTCAGGGGGCAGAACACTGAAGCTTTCTTT. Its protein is CASSYVRGQNTEAFF.

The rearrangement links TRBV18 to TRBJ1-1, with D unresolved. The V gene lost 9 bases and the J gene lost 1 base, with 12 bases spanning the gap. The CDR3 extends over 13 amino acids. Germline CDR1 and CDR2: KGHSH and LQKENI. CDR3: CASTQATNTEAFF. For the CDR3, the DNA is TGTGCCAGTACCCAGGCCACGAACACTGAAGCTTTCTTT.

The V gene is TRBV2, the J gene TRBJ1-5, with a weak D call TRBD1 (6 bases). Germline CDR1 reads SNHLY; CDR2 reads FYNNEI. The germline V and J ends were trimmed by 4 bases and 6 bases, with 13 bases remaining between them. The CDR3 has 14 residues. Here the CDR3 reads CASSGAGEGQPQHF. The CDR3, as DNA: TGTGCCAGCAGTGGCGCAGGGGAGGGTCAGCCCCAGCATTTT.

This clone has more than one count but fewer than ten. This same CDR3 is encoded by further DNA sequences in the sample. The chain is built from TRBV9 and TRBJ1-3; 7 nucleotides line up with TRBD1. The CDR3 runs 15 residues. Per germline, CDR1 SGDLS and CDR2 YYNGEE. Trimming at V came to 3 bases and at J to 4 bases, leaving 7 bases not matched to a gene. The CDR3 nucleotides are TGTGCCAGCAGCGCCCGGGACAGTGAGGGAAACACCATATATTTT. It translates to CASSARDSEGNTIYF. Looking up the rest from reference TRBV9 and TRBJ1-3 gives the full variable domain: DSGVTQTPKHLITATGQRVTLRCSPRSGDLSVYWYQQSLDQGLQFLIQYYNGEERAKGNILERFSAQQFPDLHSELNLSSLELGDSALYFCASSARDSEGNTIYFGEGSWLTVV.

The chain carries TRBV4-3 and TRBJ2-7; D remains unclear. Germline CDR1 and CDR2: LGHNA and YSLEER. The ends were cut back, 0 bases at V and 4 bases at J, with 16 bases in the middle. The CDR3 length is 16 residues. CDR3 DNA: TGCGCCAGCAGCCAAGACGCGCTTTCGACACCTTACGAGCAGTACTTC. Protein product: CASSQDALSTPYEQYF.